This entry describes one T cell receptor beta chain. Its antigen remains unidentified. No base quality values were provided; no much bigger clone lies one nucleotide off. The study was a case-control design nested within a healthcare worker cohort in London, UK, with weekly nasopharyngeal swab PCR tests and blood sampling. Healthcare workers were recruited between 23 and 31 March 2020, during the week of the UK lockdown, and were followed weekly for up to roughly 15 weeks. Library preparation employed 5' RACE. TCRdb names NextSeq 500 as the instrument used. Unique molecular identifiers were attached to individual cDNA molecules in the TCR library protocol so that sequencing error and PCR bias could be corrected. Both TCR alpha and beta chains were sequenced, and tight co-correlation was observed between alpha and beta sequence abundances in each sample. The source study handled its data this way. Decombinator V4 was used to annotate the V gene, J gene and CDR3 of the TCR sequences. Expanded TCRs were defined as changing significantly between any two time points under a Poisson model with p below 0.0001. Abundances of TCRs were expressed as counts per million after normalisation to the total number of TCRs sequenced in each sample. TRAV1-2 paired with TRAJ12, TRAJ20 or TRAJ33 defined MAIT TCRs, while TRAV10 paired with TRAJ18 defined iNKT TCRs. VDJdb, accessed 1 November 2021, was searched for CMV, EBV and SARS-CoV-2 annotated TCRs, with TCRs annotated for multiple antigens excluded. TCRdb handled the public reads itself, with Q25 trimming in fastp and clone calling in MiXCR, and kept productive beta chains. Identical CDR3 protein sequences are pooled into one entry, listed with their most common genes and DNA. The V and J calls and clone size come from TCRdb's table, not from the authors' own analysis. The sample table records approximately 67,000 distinct CDR3 sequences; roughly 10% of these occur just once. The top ten clonotypes cover approximately 3% of the sample.

This sample stems from a study of early T cells in non-severe SARS-CoV-2 infection (dated by TCRdb to about 2021). Regarding the study in general: Because TCR sequencing relied on bulk RNA taken from unsorted whole blood, pairing of alpha and beta chains was not possible.

The CDR3, cysteine through phenylalanine, is 13 amino acids long. Solely the CDR3 DNA is kept, with 39 bases framed from the first base. Looking up the germline V gene yields CDR1 SGHRS and CDR2 YFSETQ. At the junction V is shortened by 5 bases and J by 2 bases, with 11 bases in between. Results and caveats for the whole study, not just this receptor: Matching against VDJdb was skewed toward anti-spike CD8 responses, likely underestimated virus-specific expansions, and missed private and CD4 specificities.

Sequencing was performed on whole blood. Recombination linked TRBV5-1 to TRBJ2-7; the D gene remains uncertain. The sequence was obtained from an adult who was a healthcare worker with PCR-confirmed SARS-CoV-2 infection or an uninfected control (not recorded which). In nucleotide form, the sequence is TGCGCCAGCAGAGCCACACAAACCTACGAGCAGTACTTC. This translates into CASRATQTYEQYF.